A selection of T cell receptor beta chains follows, all from one sample in a study of cytomegalovirus exposure and HLA in healthy donors. Sequenced by immunoSEQ multiplex PCR; TCRdb stores in-frame clones only, minus some. The sample records about 74,000 clones, around 70% being singletons. Sequencing was carried out using PBMCs. These receptors were obtained from a woman in her thirties or forties in good health and CMV-seropositive. Both conserved end residues are part of each CDR3. The D gene is left open where the match is weak. Clone size appears in some rows only: once, few, many, or a class for an expanded clone.

V gene	D gene	clone size	J gene	CDR3 DNA	CDR3 protein
TRBV5-1	.	few	TRBJ2-7	TGCGCCAGCAGCTTGGGGGAGACAGGCACCTACGAGCAGTACTTC	CASSLGETGTYEQYF
TRBV5-1	.	.	TRBJ1-3	TGCGCCAGCAGCTTGGCCGGGGGGGGCGCTGGAAACACCATATATTTT	CASSLAGGGAGNTIYF
TRBV5-1	.	.	TRBJ1-6	TGCGCCAGCAGCTTGGCAGGCCCGCAGAATTCACCCCTCCACTTT	CASSLAGPQNSPLHF
TRBV6-1	TRBD1	.	TRBJ1-2	TGTGCCAGCAGTGAATACACAGGGGCCGGCTACACCTTC	CASSEYTGAGYTF
TRBV19	TRBD1	.	TRBJ1-4	TGTGCCAGTAGTCGTACAGGGGCTCTGAGGGAAAAACTGTTTTTT	CASSRTGALREKLFF
TRBV18	.	.	TRBJ1-2	TGTGCCAGCTCCCCGCCGGGACTGGTCGGTGGCTACACCTTC	CASSPPGLVGGYTF
TRBV14	TRBD2	.	TRBJ2-1	TGTGCCAGCAGCCCCGGGGGGGGATATTACAATGAGCAGTTCTTC	CASSPGGGYYNEQFF
TRBV27	TRBD1	.	TRBJ1-1	TGTGCCAGCAGCGGGGCTCTAGGGGGCGAGGAAGCTTTCTTT	CASSGALGGEEAFF
TRBV7-9	TRBD1	once	TRBJ2-1	TGTGCCAGCAGCTTAGCGGGGGGACAGGGTAACCATGAGCAGTTCTTC	CASSLAGGQGNHEQFF
TRBV5-4	.	.	TRBJ2-1	TGTGCCAGCAGCTTGAATCAGGATGCTCAACTCCAGAAGTTCTTC	CASSLNQDAQLQKFF
TRBV5-1	.	.	TRBJ1-2	TGCGCCACCCGGGAGGGGTCTAACTATGGCTACACCTTC	CATREGSNYGYTF
TRBV5-1	.	.	TRBJ2-5	TGCGCCAGCAGGAAGGACGGGGTTCAAGAGACCCAGTACTTC	CASRKDGVQETQYF
TRBV4-1	TRBD2	.	TRBJ2-1	TGCGCCAGCAGCCAAGTCTCCGGACTAGCGGAAGAAAATGAGCAGTTCTTC	CASSQVSGLAEENEQFF
TRBV29-1	.	.	TRBJ2-7	TGCAGCGTCCGGGAACAGGGCCGCGAGCAGTACTTC	CSVREQGREQYF
TRBV4-1	TRBD2	once	TRBJ2-7	TGCGCCAGCAGCCAAGTTATGGTAGCGGGATCTGTTTACGAGCAGTACTTC	CASSQVMVAGSVYEQYF
TRBV6-1	.	.	TRBJ1-1	TGTGCCAGCAGTGAAGCGGCGGGGTTAACTGAAGCTTTCTTT	CASSEAAGLTEAFF
TRBV7-8	.	few	TRBJ2-7	TGTGCCAGTCGTCCCATAACAACCTACGAGCAGTACTTC	CASRPITTYEQYF
TRBV7-2	.	.	TRBJ2-7	TGTGCCAGCAGCTCAACAGGGAGTTGGGACGAGCAGTACTTC	CASSSTGSWDEQYF
TRBV6-1	TRBD2	once	TRBJ2-7	TGTGCCAGCAGTGAGCAGCGGGACCACGAGCAGTACTTC	CASSEQRDHEQYF
TRBV5-1	TRBD1	.	TRBJ1-1	TGCGCCAGCAGCCCGGGGGACAGGGGATTTAACACTGAAGCTTTCTTT	CASSPGDRGFNTEAFF
TRBV5-1	.	.	TRBJ2-5	TGCGCCAGCAGCCCTGGGACAAACTGGGAGACCCAGTACTTC	CASSPGTNWETQYF
TRBV19	TRBD1	.	TRBJ2-7	TGTGCCAGTAGTGCCTCGACAGGGTCGGACGAGCAGTACTTC	CASSASTGSDEQYF
TRBV29-1	TRBD2	.	TRBJ2-3	TGCAGCGTCGTCGGGGGGGTCACAGATACGCAGTATTTT	CSVVGGVTDTQYF
TRBV27	TRBD1	few	TRBJ1-3	TGTGCCAGCAGTCCACAGGGGCAGGGAAACACCATATATTTT	CASSPQGQGNTIYF
TRBV4-1	TRBD1	.	TRBJ2-5	TGCGCCAGCAGCCAAGGCCGGGACAGCCAAGAGACCCAGTACTTC	CASSQGRDSQETQYF
TRBV6-6	TRBD2	.	TRBJ2-3	TGTGCCACCACCCCCGGGGGGAGCACAGATACGCAGTATTTT	CATTPGGSTDTQYF
TRBV5-4	.	once	TRBJ2-7	TGTGCCAGCAGCTTCAACTCCTACGAGCAGTACTTC	CASSFNSYEQYF
TRBV10-3	.	.	TRBJ2-7	TGTGCCATCAGGGTCACGGACAGAGCCTACGAGCAGTACTTC	CAIRVTDRAYEQYF
TRBV30	.	few	TRBJ1-5	TGTGCCTGGAGTGGTACAGGGTTTCAGCCCCAGCATTTT	CAWSGTGFQPQHF
TRBV2	.	.	TRBJ2-2	TGTGCCAGCAGTGATTCGGGGAGAAGAAACACCGGGGAGCTGTTTTTT	CASSDSGRRNTGELFF
TRBV28	TRBD2	once	TRBJ2-5	TGTGCCAGCAGGCCCCCCGGGACTAGCGGGGGATGGCGAAAGTACTTC	CASRPPGTSGGWRKYF
TRBV6-5	.	few	TRBJ2-7	TGTGCCAGCAGTTACTCGAACGCAGGTTTCGGAGAGCAGTACTTC	CASSYSNAGFGEQYF
TRBV7-9	TRBD1	few	TRBJ1-2	TGTGCCAGCAGCGGGGACAGCCCAAATGGCTACACCTTC	CASSGDSPNGYTF
TRBV15	.	once	TRBJ2-3	TGTGCCACCTCTCTGGGCTACACAGATACGCAGTATTTT	CATSLGYTDTQYF
TRBV5-1	TRBD2	.	TRBJ2-1	TGCGCCAGCAGCCATCCCGGAGGGCCGACTAGCGGGGGGGCGGCGAAATACAATGAGCAGTTCTTC	CASSHPGGPTSGGAAKYNEQFF
TRBV5-6	TRBD1	few	TRBJ1-1	TGTGCCAGCAGCTTCTTCGGGACAGGGAAGGACACTGAAGCTTTCTTT	CASSFFGTGKDTEAFF
TRBV7-8	TRBD1	.	TRBJ2-7	TGTGCCAGCAGCTTGACAGGGGGTCATACCTACGAGCAGTACTTC	CASSLTGGHTYEQYF
TRBV5-1	TRBD1	.	TRBJ2-7	TGCGCCAGCAGCTCTCCGACCGGACAGGGGGTTTACGAGCAGTACTTC	CASSSPTGQGVYEQYF
TRBV5-5	TRBD1	.	TRBJ1-5	TGTGCCAGCAGCCCCGGACAGGACTTTCAGCCCCAGCATTTT	CASSPGQDFQPQHF
TRBV30	.	.	TRBJ1-1	TGTGCCTGGAGTGTAATAGGGGGGGTGGCTGAAGCTTTCTTT	CAWSVIGGVAEAFF
TRBV30	.	.	TRBJ2-3	TGTGCCTGGAGTGAGGAGTTAGCAGGGGATACGCAGTATTTT	CAWSEELAGDTQYF
TRBV10-3	TRBD1	once	TRBJ1-4	TGTGCCATCAGGGATCCGGGACAGGGACGAGAAAAACTGTTTTTT	CAIRDPGQGREKLFF
TRBV6-5	TRBD2	.	TRBJ2-1	TGTGCCAGCAGTTACAATAGCGGGAGCTCCTACAATGAGCAGTTCTTC	CASSYNSGSSYNEQFF
TRBV5-6	TRBD2	.	TRBJ2-2	TGTGCCAGCAGCCGACCAACTAGCGCGAACACCGGGGAGCTGTTTTTT	CASSRPTSANTGELFF
TRBV19	.	.	TRBJ1-1	TGTGCCAGCCGAGAATGGACAGCGACGAACACTGAAGCTTTCTTT	CASREWTATNTEAFF
TRBV5-6	.	.	TRBJ1-1	TGTGCCAGCAGCGAAACTGGGGCAGGACCTAACACTGAAGCTTTCTTT	CASSETGAGPNTEAFF
TRBV7-9	.	few	TRBJ2-7	TGTGCCAGCAGCGCCACGGGCTACGAGCAGTACTTC	CASSATGYEQYF